This T cell receptor (beta chain) was sequenced during a study of shared clonotypes between healthy human individuals. Clones were read by immunoSEQ multiplex PCR, and TCRdb kept only the in-frame ones, dropping some. The sample has about 980,000 clones; approximately 80% are singletons. Between the trimmed V and J ends, which lost 2 bases and 0 bases, there was a span of 12 bases. This CDR3 spans 16 amino acids. Germline lookup yields CDR1 MNHEY and CDR2 SVGAGI. The sequenced sample consisted of memory CD4+ T cells sorted from blood. Noted subset: CD45RA-negative fraction. V usage is TRBV6-5 and J usage is TRBJ2-3; the D call may be TRBD1 or TRBD2 (5 bases each). This clonotype was sampled from a young man in good health. CDR3 amino acids: CASSYGASRSTDTQYF. The CDR3 bases are TGTGCCAGCAGTTACGGGGCTAGCCGAAGCACAGATACGCAGTATTTT.